Presented here are 16 T cell receptor beta chains from one specimen sequenced in a study of cytomegalovirus exposure and HLA in healthy donors. TCRdb's copy holds only in-frame clones and misses some; the assay was immunoSEQ multiplex PCR. The repertoire consists of 90,000 to 150,000 clones, with roughly nine tenths occurring once and the leading ten covering 4% to 5.5%. The sequencing input was PBMCs. Receptor source: a man between 18 and 35 years old in good health and CMV-seropositive.

This clone came up once. CDR3 nucleotide sequence: TGTGCCTGGAGTGTAATCGACGACAGTTCCTACGAGCAGTACTTC. Protein product: CAWSVIDDSSYEQYF. The chain combines TRBV30 with TRBJ2-7, with a tentative D call TRBD1 (5 bases). Germline CDR1 reads GTSNPN; CDR2 reads SVGIG (reference sequence). The CDR3 consists of 15 residues. Trimming stripped 0 bases from V and 1 base from J, with 13 bases between.

This clone has just a few counts. This rearrangement joins TRBV27 to TRBJ1-5; possibly TRBD1 for D (6 bases). Germline CDR1 MNHEY, CDR2 SMNVEV (reference sequence). This CDR3 contains 14 residues. V shed 5 bases and J shed 3 bases, with 11 bases lying between them. In DNA form, the CDR3 reads TGTGCCAGCAGTAACCAGGGGCCCAATCAGCCCCAGCATTTT. It specifies CASSNQGPNQPQHF.

This chain links TRBV5-1 with TRBJ2-5; 7 nucleotides align to TRBD1. Germline V gene lookup returns CDR1 SGHRS and CDR2 YFSETQ. V lost 2 bases to trimming and J lost 2 bases; unmatched junction nucleotides: 6. There are 15 residues in the CDR3. The CDR3 nucleotides are TGCGCCAGCAGCTTATCGACAGGGAAGCAAGAGACCCAGTACTTC. This translates into CASSLSTGKQETQYF. The variable domain in full, completed from reference TRBV5-1 and TRBJ2-5, reads KAGVTQTPRYLIKTRGQQVTLSCSPISGHRSVSWYQQTPGQGLQFLFEYFSETQRNKGNFPGRFSGRQFSNSRSEMNVSTLELGDSALYLCASSLSTGKQETQYFGPGTRLLVL.

This chain uses TRBV2 with TRBJ2-3, with TRBD2 matching 12 bases. V was clipped by 8 bases and J by 2 bases; unmatched bases: 2. Germline V lookup: CDR1 SNHLY, CDR2 FYNNEI. The CDR3 runs 14 residues. CDR3 coding DNA: TGTGCCAGCGGACTAGCGGGGACCACAGATACGCAGTATTTT. The encoded protein is CASGLAGTTDTQYF.

The V gene is TRBV28, the J gene TRBJ2-5; tentative D call: TRBD1 (7 bases). Germline values: CDR1 MDHEN, CDR2 SYDVKM. V lost 2 bases and J lost 2, with 27 bases in between. The CDR3 sequence is 20 residues long. This CDR3 is CASSLGVLAGGFRGQETQYF. CDR3 coding DNA: TGTGCCAGCAGTTTAGGGGTCTTGGCAGGGGGGTTTCGAGGGCAAGAGACCCAGTACTTC.

V is TRBV5-1 and J is TRBJ1-6, with D uncertain. Germline CDR1 SGHRS, CDR2 YFSETQ. There are 16 residues in the CDR3. V shed 1 base and J shed 5 bases, with 13 bases lying between them. CDR3 nucleotides: TGCGCCAGCAGCTTGTCAGGAATTGCCGATAATTCACCCCTCCACTTT. As protein: CASSLSGIADNSPLHF.

V is TRBV4-1 and J is TRBJ1-1; a weak D match, TRBD1 (5 bases). V was cut by 1 base and J by 8 bases, with 17 bases left in between. Germline CDR1 is MGHRA and CDR2 is YSYEKL. This CDR3 contains 15 residues. CDR3 in amino acids: CASSQALGNRREAFF. The CDR3 DNA is TGCGCCAGCAGCCAAGCGCTGGGGAACAGGCGGGAAGCTTTCTTT.

This chain links TRBV5-1 with TRBJ2-1; 10 nucleotides agree with TRBD2. The CDR3 is 15 amino acids. Germline V gene lookup returns CDR1 SGHRS and CDR2 YFSETQ. Losses at the gene ends were 4 bases for V and 5 bases for J; bases not matched to a gene: 6. The CDR3 DNA reads as TGCGCCAGCAGCCCTAGCGGGGGTCCGGACAATGAGCAGTTCTTC. This gives the protein CASSPSGGPDNEQFF.

This chain joins TRBV6-4 and TRBJ2-1; 13 bases match TRBD2. J was trimmed by 5 bases and V by 6 bases; bases with no gene match: 4. Germline V lookup: CDR1 MRHNA, CDR2 SNTAGT. This CDR3 is built from 15 residues. CDR3 nucleotide sequence: TGTGCCAGCAGAGCGACTAGCGGGGGGAACAATGAGCAGTTCTTC. It specifies CASRATSGGNNEQFF.

The J gene is TRBJ2-7, the V gene TRBV18, with 13 nucleotides matching TRBD2. The CDR3 has 15 amino acids. In germline, CDR1 is KGHSH, CDR2 LQKENI. V was pared by 4 bases and J by 7 bases, with 7 bases of the junction left unmatched. The CDR3 nucleotides are TGTGCCAGCTCACGCACTAGCGGGGGGGCGTGGGAGCAGTACTTC. Its protein is CASSRTSGGAWEQYF.

This chain uses TRBV7-8 with TRBJ2-2; D is uncertain. The CDR3 runs to 13 residues. CDR1 SGHVS and CDR2 FQNEAQ come from the germline V gene. The germline V and J ends were trimmed by 2 bases and 5 bases, with 6 bases remaining between them. This CDR3 reads CASSLYETGELFF. The CDR3 DNA reads as TGTGCCAGCAGCTTATATGAGACCGGGGAGCTGTTTTTT.

The chain is built from TRBV19 and TRBJ2-1; perhaps TRBD1 as D (6 bases). Trimming took off 3 bases at V and 4 bases at J, with 16 bases between the two ends. The CDR3 sequence is 16 residues long. Germline V lookup: CDR1 LNHDA, CDR2 SQIVND (reference sequence). CDR3 amino acids: CASSIGTRASYNEQFF. The CDR3 nucleotides read TGTGCCAGTAGTATCGGGACAAGGGCATCTTACAATGAGCAGTTCTTC.

In its sample, this clone was seen a few times. This chain uses TRBV19 with TRBJ1-5, with D possibly being TRBD1 (5 bases). This CDR3 is 16 amino acids long. Germline V lookup: CDR1 LNHDA, CDR2 SQIVND (reference sequence). V was clipped by 10 bases and J by 2 bases, with 21 bases between them. The CDR3 sequence: CATRPSQGSGNQPQHF. The DNA of the CDR3 is TGTGCCACCCGGCCCAGTCAGGGATCGGGCAATCAGCCCCAGCATTTT. The full variable domain, rest sourced from reference TRBV19 and TRBJ1-5, is DGGITQSPKYLFRKEGQNVTLSCEQNLNHDAMYWYRQDPGQGLRLIYYSQIVNDFQKGDIAEGYSVSREKKESFPLTVTSAQKNPTAFYLCATRPSQGSGNQPQHFGDGTRLSIL.

With respect to this clone: One end of the junction does not line up with germline, which may come from a read error. This sequence joins TRBV7-7 and TRBJ2-5; the match to TRBD2 covers 7 bases. Germline values: CDR1 SSHAT, CDR2 FNYEAQ (reference sequence). The CDR3 is 15 amino acids. In nucleotides, the CDR3 is TGTGCTAGCAGCTTCTCCTGGGGGGGGGTGGAGACCCAGTACTTC. Protein: CASSFSWGGVETQYF.

The chain carries TRBV15 and TRBJ2-7; the D gene could be TRBD1 or TRBD2 (7 bases each). From germline, CDR1 is LNHNV and CDR2 YYDKDF (reference sequence). This CDR3 has 12 residues. V dropped 7 bases and J dropped 5 bases, with 12 bases sitting between them. As DNA, the CDR3 is TGTGCCACCAACAGGGGAGGGGACGAGCAGTACTTC. This codes for CATNRGGDEQYF.

The chain joins TRBV5-4 to TRBJ2-1; weak D call: TRBD1 (7 bases). Trimming removed 3 bases at V and 5 bases at J, with 18 bases between. Germline V CDR1 and CDR2: SGHNT, YYREEE (reference sequence). This CDR3 comprises 16 residues. The CDR3 loop reads CASSSPEGQQHNEQFF. CDR3 DNA sequence: TGTGCCAGCAGCTCACCGGAGGGACAGCAACACAATGAGCAGTTCTTC.